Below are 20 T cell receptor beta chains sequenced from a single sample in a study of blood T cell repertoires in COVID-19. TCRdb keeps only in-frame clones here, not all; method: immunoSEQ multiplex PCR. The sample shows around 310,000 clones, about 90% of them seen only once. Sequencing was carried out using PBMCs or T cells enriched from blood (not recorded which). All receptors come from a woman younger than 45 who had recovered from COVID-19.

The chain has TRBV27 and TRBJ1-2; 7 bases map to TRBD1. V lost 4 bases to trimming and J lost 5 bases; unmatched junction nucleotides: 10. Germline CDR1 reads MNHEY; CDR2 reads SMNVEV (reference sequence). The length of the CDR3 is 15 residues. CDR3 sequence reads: CASSSYRGGNYGYTF. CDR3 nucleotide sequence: TGTGCCAGCAGTTCTTACAGGGGAGGTAATTATGGCTACACCTTC.

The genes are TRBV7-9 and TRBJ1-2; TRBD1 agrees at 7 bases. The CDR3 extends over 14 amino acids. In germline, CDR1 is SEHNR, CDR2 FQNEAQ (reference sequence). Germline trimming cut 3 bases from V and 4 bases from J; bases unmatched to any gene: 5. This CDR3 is CASSFRQGPYGYTF. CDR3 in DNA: TGTGCCAGCAGCTTCAGACAGGGTCCCTATGGCTACACCTTC.

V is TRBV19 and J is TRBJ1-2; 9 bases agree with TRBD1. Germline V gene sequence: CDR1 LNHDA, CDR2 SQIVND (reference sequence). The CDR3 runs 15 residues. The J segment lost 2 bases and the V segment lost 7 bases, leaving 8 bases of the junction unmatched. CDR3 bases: TGTGCCAGTAATACACAGGGGGCATTGAACTATGGCTACACCTTC. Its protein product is CASNTQGALNYGYTF.

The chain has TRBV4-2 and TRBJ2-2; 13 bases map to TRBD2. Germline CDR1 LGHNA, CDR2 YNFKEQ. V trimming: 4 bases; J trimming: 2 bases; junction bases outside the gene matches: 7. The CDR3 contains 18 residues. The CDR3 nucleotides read TGTGCCAGCAGCCGCCTACTAGCGGGAGGGCCAAACACCGGGGAGCTGTTTTTT. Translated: CASSRLLAGGPNTGELFF.

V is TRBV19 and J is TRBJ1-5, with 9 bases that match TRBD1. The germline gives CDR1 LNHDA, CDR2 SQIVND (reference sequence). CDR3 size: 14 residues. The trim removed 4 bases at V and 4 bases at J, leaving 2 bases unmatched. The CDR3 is CASSNGQGNQPQHF. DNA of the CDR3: TGTGCCAGTAGTAATGGACAGGGGAATCAGCCCCAGCATTTT.

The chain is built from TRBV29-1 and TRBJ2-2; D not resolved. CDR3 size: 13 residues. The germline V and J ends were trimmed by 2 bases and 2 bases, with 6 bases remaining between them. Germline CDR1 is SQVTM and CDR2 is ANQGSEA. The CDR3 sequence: CSVESDNTGELFF. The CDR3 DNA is TGCAGCGTTGAATCAGATAACACCGGGGAGCTGTTTTTT.

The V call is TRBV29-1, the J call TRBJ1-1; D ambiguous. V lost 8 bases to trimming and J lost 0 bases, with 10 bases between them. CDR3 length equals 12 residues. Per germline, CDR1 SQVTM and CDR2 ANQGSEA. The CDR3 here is CSTSHLNTEAFF. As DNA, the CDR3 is TGCAGCACTAGTCACCTGAACACTGAAGCTTTCTTT.

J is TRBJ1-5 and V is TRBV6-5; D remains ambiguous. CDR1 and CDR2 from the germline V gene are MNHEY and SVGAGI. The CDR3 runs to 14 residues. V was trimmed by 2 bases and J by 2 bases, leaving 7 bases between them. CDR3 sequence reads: CASSYGPGNQPQHF. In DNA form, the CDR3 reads TGTGCCAGCAGTTACGGGCCAGGCAATCAGCCCCAGCATTTT.

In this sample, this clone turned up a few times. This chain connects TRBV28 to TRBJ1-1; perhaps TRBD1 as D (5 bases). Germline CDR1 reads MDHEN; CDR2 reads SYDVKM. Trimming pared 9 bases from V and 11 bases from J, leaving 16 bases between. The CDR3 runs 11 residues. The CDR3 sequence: CASGHIRSAFF. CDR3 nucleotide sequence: TGTGCCAGTGGACACATTCGGTCGGCTTTCTTT.

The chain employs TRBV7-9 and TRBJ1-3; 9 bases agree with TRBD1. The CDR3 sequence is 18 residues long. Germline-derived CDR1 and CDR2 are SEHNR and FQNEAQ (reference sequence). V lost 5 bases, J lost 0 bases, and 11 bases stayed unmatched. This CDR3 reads CASSIRGNRGHSGNTIYF. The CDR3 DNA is TGTGCCAGCAGCATACGGGGGAACAGGGGGCACTCTGGAAACACCATATATTTT. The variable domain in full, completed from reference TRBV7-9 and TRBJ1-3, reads DTGVSQNPRHKITKRGQNVTFRCDPISEHNRLYWYRQTLGQGPEFLTYFQNEAQLEKSRLLSDRFSAERPKGSFSTLEIQRTEQGDSAMYLCASSIRGNRGHSGNTIYFGEGSWLTVV.

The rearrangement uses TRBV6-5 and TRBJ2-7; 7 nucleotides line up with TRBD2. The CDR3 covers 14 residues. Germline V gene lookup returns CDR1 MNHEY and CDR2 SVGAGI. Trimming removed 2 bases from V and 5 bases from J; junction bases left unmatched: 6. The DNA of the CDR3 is TGTGCCAGCAGTTACCAGCGGGGAAACCACGAGCAGTACTTC. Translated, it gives CASSYQRGNHEQYF.

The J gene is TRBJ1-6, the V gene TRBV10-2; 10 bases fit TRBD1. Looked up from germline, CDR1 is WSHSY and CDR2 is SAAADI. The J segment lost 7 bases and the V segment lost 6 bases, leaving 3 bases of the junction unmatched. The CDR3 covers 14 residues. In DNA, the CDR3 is TGCGCCAGCAGCCTGGACAGGGGGAATTCACCCCTCCACTTT. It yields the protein CASSLDRGNSPLHF.

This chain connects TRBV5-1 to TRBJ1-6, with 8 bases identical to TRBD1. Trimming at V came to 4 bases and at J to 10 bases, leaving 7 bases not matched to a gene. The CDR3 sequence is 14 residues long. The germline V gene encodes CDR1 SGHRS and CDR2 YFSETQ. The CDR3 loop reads CASSRGQGESPLHF. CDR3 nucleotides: TGCGCCAGCAGCCGCGGACAGGGAGAGTCACCCCTCCACTTT.

The DNA of the CDR3 is TGTGCCAGCAGCGACGGGGCGCGTGGCTACACCTTC. Amino acids: CASSDGARGYTF. The chain has TRBV6-4 and TRBJ1-2; D perhaps matches TRBD1 (5 bases). Germline loops: CDR1 MRHNA, CDR2 SNTAGT. The CDR3 spans 12 residues. The V end lost 6 bases, the J end lost 7 bases, and 12 bases lay between the germline ends.

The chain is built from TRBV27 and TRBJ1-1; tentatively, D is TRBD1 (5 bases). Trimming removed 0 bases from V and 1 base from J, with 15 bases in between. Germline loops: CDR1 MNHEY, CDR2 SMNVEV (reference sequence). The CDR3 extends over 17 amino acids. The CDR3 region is CASSLSGLYTGNTEAFF. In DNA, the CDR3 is TGTGCCAGCAGTTTATCGGGACTATATACAGGGAACACTGAAGCTTTCTTT.

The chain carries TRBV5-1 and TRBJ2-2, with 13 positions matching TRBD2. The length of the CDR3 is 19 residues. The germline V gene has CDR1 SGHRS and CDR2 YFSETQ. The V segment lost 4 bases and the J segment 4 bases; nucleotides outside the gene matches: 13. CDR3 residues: CASSPHGLAGVSFTGELFF. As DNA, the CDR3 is TGCGCCAGCAGCCCCCATGGACTAGCGGGAGTATCCTTCACCGGGGAGCTGTTTTTT. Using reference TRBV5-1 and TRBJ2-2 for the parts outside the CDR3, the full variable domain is KAGVTQTPRYLIKTRGQQVTLSCSPISGHRSVSWYQQTPGQGLQFLFEYFSETQRNKGNFPGRFSGRQFSNSRSEMNVSTLELGDSALYLCASSPHGLAGVSFTGELFFGEGSRLTVL.

The DNA of the CDR3 is TGCGCCAGCAGTGAGCGCCGGGCAGGGGATGCCTATAATTCACCCCTCCACTTT. It yields the protein CASSERRAGDAYNSPLHF. V gene TRBV10-1 combines with J gene TRBJ1-6; the D gene is possibly TRBD1 (6 bases). Trimming stripped 2 bases from V and 2 bases from J, with 16 bases between. The germline V gene has CDR1 WNHNN and CDR2 SYGVQD (reference sequence). This CDR3 contains 18 residues.

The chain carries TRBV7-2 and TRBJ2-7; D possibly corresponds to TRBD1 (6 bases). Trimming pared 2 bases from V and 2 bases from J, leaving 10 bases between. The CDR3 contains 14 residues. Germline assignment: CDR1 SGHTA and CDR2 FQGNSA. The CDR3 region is CASSLKTGTYEQYF. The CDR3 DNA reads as TGTGCCAGCAGCTTAAAAACAGGGACCTACGAGCAGTACTTC.

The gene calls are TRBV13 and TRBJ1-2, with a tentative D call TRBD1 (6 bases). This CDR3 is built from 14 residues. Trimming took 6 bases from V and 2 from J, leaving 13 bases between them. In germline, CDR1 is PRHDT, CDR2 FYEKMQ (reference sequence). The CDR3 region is CASRVKGGNYGYTF. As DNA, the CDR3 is TGTGCCAGCAGGGTGAAGGGGGGGAACTATGGCTACACCTTC.

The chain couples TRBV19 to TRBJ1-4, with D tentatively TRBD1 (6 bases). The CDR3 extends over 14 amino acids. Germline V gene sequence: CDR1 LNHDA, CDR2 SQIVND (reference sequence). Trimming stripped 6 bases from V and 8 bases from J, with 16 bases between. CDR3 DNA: TGTGCCAGTAGCCACACAGGGAATGAGGAAAAACTGTTTTTT. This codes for CASSHTGNEEKLFF.